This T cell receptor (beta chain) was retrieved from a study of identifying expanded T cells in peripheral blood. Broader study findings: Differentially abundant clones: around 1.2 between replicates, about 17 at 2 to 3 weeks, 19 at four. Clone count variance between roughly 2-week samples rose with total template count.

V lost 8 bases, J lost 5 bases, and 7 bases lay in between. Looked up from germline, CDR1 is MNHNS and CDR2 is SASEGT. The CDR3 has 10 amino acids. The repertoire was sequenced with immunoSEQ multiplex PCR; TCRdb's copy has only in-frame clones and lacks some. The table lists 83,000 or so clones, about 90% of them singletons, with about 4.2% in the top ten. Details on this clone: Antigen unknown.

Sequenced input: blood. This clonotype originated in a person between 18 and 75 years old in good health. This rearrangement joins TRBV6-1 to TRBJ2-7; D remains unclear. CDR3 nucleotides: TGTGCCAGCGGCCAGGACGAGCAGTACTTC. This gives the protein CASGQDEQYF.